Presented here are 18 T cell receptor beta chains from one specimen sequenced in a study of early T cells in non-severe SARS-CoV-2 infection. A single record per CDR3 protein comes from TCRdb applying MiXCR to the 5' RACE reads. The table has about 29,000 distinct CDR3 sequences, approximately 5.4% seen once. The sequencing input was whole blood. The receptors come from an adult who was a healthcare worker with PCR-confirmed SARS-CoV-2 infection or an uninfected control (not recorded which).

The chain combines TRBV4-1 with TRBJ2-3, with 8 bases fitting TRBD1. The trim removed 1 base at V and 4 bases at J, leaving 7 bases unmatched. This CDR3 comprises 16 residues. Per the germline V gene, CDR1 is MGHRA and CDR2 is YSYEKL. CDR3 DNA: TGCGCCAGCAGCCAAGGGACAGGGCTTACGGCAGATACGCAGTATTTT. Its translation: CASSQGTGLTADTQYF.

This clonotype was detected many times. The rearrangement joins TRBV5-1 to TRBJ2-5, with D unclear. The germline V and J ends were trimmed by 5 bases and 5 bases, with 10 bases remaining between them. The CDR3 loop spans 12 amino acids. Germline V gives CDR1 SGHRS, CDR2 YFSETQ. CDR3 sequence reads: CASSVGRETQYF. CDR3 nucleotide sequence: TGCGCCAGCAGTGTGGGCCGTGAGACCCAGTACTTC.

This clonotype occurred many times. This sequence joins TRBV7-8 and TRBJ2-7, with a possible D match to TRBD2 (5 bases). The CDR3 sequence is 15 residues long. V was cut by 4 bases and J by 6 bases, with 19 bases left in between. Per germline, CDR1 SGHVS and CDR2 FQNEAQ. CDR3 DNA: TGTGCCAGCAGCTCTACTAGTTCCGATAGATCCGAGCAGTACTTC. Residues: CASSSTSSDRSEQYF.

This clonotype was found many times. The rearrangement joins TRBV4-3 to TRBJ2-7; a possible D gene is TRBD2 (5 bases). V was shortened by 1 base and J by 4 bases, with 17 bases between the two germline ends. The CDR3 is 16 amino acids. Germline V gene sequence: CDR1 LGHNA, CDR2 YSLEER. The CDR3 loop reads CASSQAIATTGYEQYF. In DNA, the CDR3 is TGCGCCAGCAGCCAAGCGATAGCTACGACGGGGTACGAGCAGTACTTC.

This clonotype was seen many times. The V gene is TRBV20-1, the J gene TRBJ1-6; the D gene is possibly TRBD1 (5 bases). This CDR3 region has 15 residues. The V and J ends lost 3 bases and 8 bases respectively, with 17 bases between them. Germline V gene lookup returns CDR1 DFQATT and CDR2 SNEGSKA (reference sequence). The CDR3 region is CSASWGSGRDSPLHF. The CDR3 DNA sequence: TGCAGTGCTAGTTGGGGCTCAGGGAGGGATTCACCCCTCCACTTT.

This clonotype was detected many times. This chain connects TRBV18 to TRBJ1-1; D remains unclear. Trimming stripped 5 bases from V and 1 base from J, with 8 bases between. Germline V gives CDR1 KGHSH, CDR2 LQKENI. There are 13 residues in the CDR3. The CDR3 region is CASSGDQNTEAFF. DNA of the CDR3: TGTGCCAGCTCAGGGGATCAGAACACTGAAGCTTTCTTT.

The rearrangement joins TRBV7-2 to TRBJ2-1; 10 bases fit TRBD2. The CDR3 loop spans 14 amino acids. Germline loops: CDR1 SGHTA, CDR2 FQGNSA. Trimming took 4 bases from V and 9 from J; bases not matched to a gene: 6. CDR3 in amino acids: CASSSSLAGVEQFF. DNA for the CDR3: TGTGCCAGCAGCTCCAGCCTAGCGGGAGTTGAGCAGTTCTTC.

This clonotype has just a few counts. The chain uses TRBV11-2 and TRBJ2-2; D unclear. V was shortened by 1 base and J by 4 bases, with 13 bases between the two germline ends. CDR1 and CDR2 (germline): SGHAT, FQNNGV. The CDR3 runs 16 residues. In DNA form, the CDR3 reads TGTGCCAGCAGCTTAGTCCCCCTAGTTCCCACCGGGGAGCTGTTTTTT. This codes for CASSLVPLVPTGELFF.

This clonotype was picked up many times. The chain couples TRBV4-3 to TRBJ2-7; the match to TRBD1 covers 8 bases. The CDR3 covers 15 residues. Germline assignment: CDR1 LGHNA and CDR2 YSLEER. The V gene end was trimmed by 4 bases and the J gene end by 2 bases; junction bases not matched to a gene: 7. CDR3 sequence: CASSPRTGPTYEQYF. The CDR3 coding sequence is TGCGCCAGCAGCCCGAGGACAGGGCCGACCTACGAGCAGTACTTC.

This clonotype appeared many times. The chain links TRBV12-3 or TRBV12-4 to TRBJ2-1; tentative D call: TRBD2 (5 bases). The V end was cut by 6 bases, the J end by 4 bases, with 16 bases between. The CDR3 totals 15 residues. The CDR3 here is CASSLYGSVYNEQFF. CDR3 DNA: TGTGCCAGCAGCCTTTATGGTAGCGTATACAATGAGCAGTTCTTC.

This clonotype appeared a few times. The V and J genes are TRBV13 and TRBJ1-4; D is undetermined. The CDR3 runs 15 residues. The germline V and J ends were trimmed by 3 bases and 6 bases, with 14 bases remaining between them. Germline CDR1 is PRHDT and CDR2 is FYEKMQ (reference sequence). DNA for the CDR3: TGTGCCAGCAGCTTGATATCACGAGGAGATGAAAAACTGTTTTTT. As protein: CASSLISRGDEKLFF.

V is TRBV4-2 and J is TRBJ2-7; 9 bases line up with TRBD2. The CDR3 has 16 residues. The germline V gene has CDR1 LGHNA and CDR2 YNFKEQ. Trimming removed 0 bases from V and 2 bases from J; junction bases left unmatched: 5. The CDR3 protein is CASSQDGLAGPYEQYF. The DNA of the CDR3 is TGTGCCAGCAGCCAAGATGGTCTAGCGGGACCCTACGAGCAGTACTTC.

This clonotype was recorded many times. V and J are TRBV6-5 and TRBJ2-2, with D perhaps assigned TRBD1 or TRBD2 (5 bases each). The CDR3 consists of 13 residues. The germline gives CDR1 MNHEY, CDR2 SVGAGI. The V gene lost 5 bases and the J gene lost 7 bases, with 11 bases spanning the gap. The CDR3 DNA reads as TGTGCCAGCAGTCAAGAGGGGAACGGGGAGCTGTTTTTT. Its translation: CASSQEGNGELFF.

This clonotype rates as medium-sized. The chain is built from TRBV12-3 or TRBV12-4 and TRBJ1-6; perhaps TRBD1 as D (5 bases). This CDR3 spans 15 amino acids. With 5 bases removed from V and 8 bases from J, the gap between germline ends came to 16 bases. The CDR3, as DNA: TGTGCCAGCAGTCACGCCGGGACGAGGGATTCACCCCTCCACTTT. It is translated as CASSHAGTRDSPLHF.

The V call is TRBV11-2, the J call TRBJ2-2; 8 nucleotides line up with TRBD2. There are 17 residues in the CDR3. The germline CDR1 and CDR2 sequences are SGHAT and FQNNGV. V dropped 1 base and J dropped 3; count of bases not matched to a gene: 7. CDR3 sequence: CASSLVPGGVDTGELFF. CDR3 in DNA: TGTGCCAGCAGCTTAGTCCCGGGAGGGGTCGACACCGGGGAGCTGTTTTTT.

As for this clonotype: The CDR3 carries no conserved terminal phenylalanine or tryptophan, so it likely arises from a read error. V usage is TRBV28 and J usage is TRBJ2-7, with 12 bases matching TRBD2. The CDR3 sequence is 14 residues long. V dropped 7 bases and J dropped 2; count of bases not matched to a gene: 3. CDR1 and CDR2 (germline): MDHEN, SYDVKM. The CDR3 DNA follows: TGTGCCAGCAAAAGGACTAGCGGGGCCTACGAGCAGTACATC. Residues: CASKRTSGAYEQYI.

This clonotype came up many times. This sequence joins TRBV6-2 or TRBV6-3 and TRBJ2-1, with D uncertain. V was trimmed by 6 bases and J by 9 bases, leaving 12 bases between them. The germline CDR1 and CDR2 sequences are MNHEY and SVGEGT. There are 12 residues in the CDR3. The CDR3 DNA reads TGTGCCAGCAGGGGGTCGTACGGTGAGCAGTTCTTC. This sequence encodes CASRGSYGEQFF.

This clonotype was recorded many times. The chain combines TRBV4-1 with TRBJ2-1; D gene unclear. Trimming left V 2 bases short and J 7 bases short, with 3 bases between. The CDR3 sequence is 11 residues long. The germline gives CDR1 MGHRA, CDR2 YSYEKL. CDR3 DNA sequence: TGCGCCAGCAGCCAAATTAATGAGCAGTTCTTC. Translated, it gives CASSQINEQFF.